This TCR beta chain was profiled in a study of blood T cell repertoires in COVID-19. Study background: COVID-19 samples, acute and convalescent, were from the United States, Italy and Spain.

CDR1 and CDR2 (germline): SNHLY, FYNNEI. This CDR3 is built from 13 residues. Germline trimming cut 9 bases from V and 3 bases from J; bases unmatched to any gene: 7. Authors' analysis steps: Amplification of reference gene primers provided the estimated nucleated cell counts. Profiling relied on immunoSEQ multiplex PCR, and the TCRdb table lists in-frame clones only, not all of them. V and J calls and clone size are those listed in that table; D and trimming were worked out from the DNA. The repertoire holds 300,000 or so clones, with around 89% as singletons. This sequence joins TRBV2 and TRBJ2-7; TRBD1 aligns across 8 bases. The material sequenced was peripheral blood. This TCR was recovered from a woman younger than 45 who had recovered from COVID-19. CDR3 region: CASAGGLVYEQYF. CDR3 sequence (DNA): TGTGCCAGTGCAGGGGGCTTGGTCTACGAGCAGTACTTC.